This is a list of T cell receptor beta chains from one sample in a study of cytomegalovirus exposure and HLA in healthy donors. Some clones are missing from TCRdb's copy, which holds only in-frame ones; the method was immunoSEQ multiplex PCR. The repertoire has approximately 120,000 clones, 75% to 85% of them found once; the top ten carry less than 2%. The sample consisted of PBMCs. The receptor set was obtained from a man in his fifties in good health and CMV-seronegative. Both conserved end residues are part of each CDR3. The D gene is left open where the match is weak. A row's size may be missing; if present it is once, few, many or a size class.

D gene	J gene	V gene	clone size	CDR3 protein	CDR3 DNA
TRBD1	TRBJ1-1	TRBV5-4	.	CASSTGQGRLNTEAFF	TGTGCCAGCAGCACCGGACAGGGGAGACTTAACACTGAAGCTTTCTTT
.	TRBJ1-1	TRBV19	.	CASREGSGTEAFF	TGTGCCAGTAGGGAGGGATCTGGCACTGAAGCTTTCTTT
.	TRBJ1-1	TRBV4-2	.	CASSQDSTQGNTEAFF	TGTGCCAGCAGCCAAGATTCGACGCAGGGAAACACTGAAGCTTTCTTT
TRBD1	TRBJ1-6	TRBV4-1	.	CASSQDPSTGDATSPLHF	TGCGCCAGCAGCCAAGATCCCTCGACAGGGGATGCGACTTCACCCCTCCACTTT
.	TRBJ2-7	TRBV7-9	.	CASSLAGSALEQYF	TGTGCCAGCAGCTTAGCCGGGTCAGCCCTGGAGCAGTACTTC
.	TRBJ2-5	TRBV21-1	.	CASSLLVWRKTQYF	TGTGCCAGCAGCCTTCTGGTCTGGAGAAAGACCCAGTACTTC
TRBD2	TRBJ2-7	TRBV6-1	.	CASIVGGAGYEQYF	TGTGCCAGCATTGTCGGGGGGGCCGGATACGAGCAGTACTTC
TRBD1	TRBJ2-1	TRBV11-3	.	CASSSQGYAYNEQFF	TGTGCCAGCAGCTCACAGGGGTATGCCTACAATGAGCAGTTCTTC
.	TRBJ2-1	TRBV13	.	CASAVNEQFF	TGTGCCAGCGCGGTGAATGAGCAGTTCTTC
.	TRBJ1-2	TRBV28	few	CASSSILRLVDYGYTF	TGTGCCAGCAGTTCAATCCTCAGGCTCGTGGACTATGGCTACACCTTC
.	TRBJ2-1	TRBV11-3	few	CASSLAPNNEQFF	TGTGCCAGCAGCTTAGCCCCAAACAATGAGCAGTTCTTC
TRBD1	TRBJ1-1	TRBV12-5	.	CASGRTGGEHTEAFF	TGTGCTAGTGGTCGGACAGGGGGCGAACACACTGAAGCTTTCTTT
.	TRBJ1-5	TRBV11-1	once	CASSLGQNQPQHF	TGTGCCAGCAGCTTGGGACAAAATCAGCCCCAGCATTTT
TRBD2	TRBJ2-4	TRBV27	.	CASSLLSSGGAKNIQYF	TGTGCCAGCAGTTTATTGTCCAGCGGGGGAGCCAAAAACATTCAGTACTTC
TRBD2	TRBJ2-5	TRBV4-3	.	CASSPGLAGAKETQYF	TGCGCCAGCAGCCCCGGACTAGCGGGGGCCAAAGAGACCCAGTACTTC
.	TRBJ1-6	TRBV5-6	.	CASSFGQSSSPLHF	TGTGCCAGCAGCTTCGGACAGTCCAGCTCACCCCTCCACTTT
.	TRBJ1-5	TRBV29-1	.	CSVRVRGSTQPQHF	TGCAGCGTTCGCGTGAGGGGGAGCACTCAGCCCCAGCATTTT
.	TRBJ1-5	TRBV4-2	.	CASSQVSGNQPQHF	TGTGCCAGCAGCCAAGTGAGCGGGAATCAGCCCCAGCATTTT
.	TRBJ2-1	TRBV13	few	CASSFGGNEQFF	TGTGCCAGCAGCTTCGGGGGCAATGAGCAGTTCTTC
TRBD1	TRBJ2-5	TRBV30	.	CAWSAATGGGSETQYF	TGTGCCTGGAGCGCGGCGACAGGGGGCGGGTCGGAGACCCAGTACTTC
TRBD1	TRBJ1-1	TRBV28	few	CASTDRGGYTEAFF	TGTGCCAGCACGGACAGGGGAGGGTACACTGAAGCTTTCTTT
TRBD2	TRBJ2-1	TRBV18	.	CASSSAGGMGSYNEQFF	TGTGCCAGCTCCTCGGCGGGGGGCATGGGGTCCTACAATGAGCAGTTCTTC
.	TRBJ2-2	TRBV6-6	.	CASSRAGQTNTGELFF	TGTGCCAGCAGCCGTGCGGGACAGACAAACACCGGGGAGCTGTTTTTT
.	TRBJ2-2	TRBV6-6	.	CASSVLSVTGELFF	TGTGCCAGCAGCGTCCTAAGTGTCACCGGGGAGCTGTTTTTT
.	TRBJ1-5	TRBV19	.	CASSIGGGTQPQHF	TGTGCCAGTAGTATAGGGGGAGGGACTCAGCCCCAGCATTTT
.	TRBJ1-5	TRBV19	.	CASSIGTRNQPQHF	TGTGCCAGTAGTATTGGCACCCGAAATCAGCCCCAGCATTTT
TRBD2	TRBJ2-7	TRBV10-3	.	CAIKLAGGLEEQYF	TGTGCCATCAAACTAGCGGGGGGGCTGGAAGAGCAGTACTTC
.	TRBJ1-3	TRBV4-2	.	CASSQDPAGSGNTIYF	TGTGCCAGCAGCCAAGATCCCGCGGGTTCTGGAAACACCATATATTTT
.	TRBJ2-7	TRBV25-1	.	CASSERGATYEQYF	TGTGCCAGCAGTGAACGGGGGGCGACCTACGAGCAGTACTTC
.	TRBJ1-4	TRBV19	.	CASSTGSHGDEKLFF	TGTGCCAGTAGTACCGGGAGTCACGGGGATGAAAAACTGTTTTTT
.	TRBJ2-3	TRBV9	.	CASSLTTVTVTDTQYF	TGTGCCAGCAGCCTGACCACGGTGACAGTTACAGATACGCAGTATTTT
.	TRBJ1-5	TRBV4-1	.	CASSQDDGESQPQHF	TGCGCCAGCAGCCAAGATGATGGGGAGTCCCAGCCCCAGCATTTT
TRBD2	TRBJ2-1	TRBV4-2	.	CASSQGSGGPLNEQFF	TGTGCCAGCAGCCAAGGAAGCGGGGGCCCCTTAAATGAGCAGTTCTTC
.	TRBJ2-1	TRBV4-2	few	CASSQDVRGAEQFF	TGTGCCAGCAGCCAAGATGTCCGCGGCGCTGAGCAGTTCTTC
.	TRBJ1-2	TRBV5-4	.	CATFAWTASNYGYTF	TGTGCCACCTTTGCCTGGACAGCCTCGAACTATGGCTACACCTTC
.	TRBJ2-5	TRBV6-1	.	CASGASGRETQYF	TGTGCCAGCGGGGCCTCAGGCCGGGAGACCCAGTACTTC
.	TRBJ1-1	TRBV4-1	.	CASSQRDMNTEAFF	TGCGCCAGCAGCCAAAGAGATATGAACACTGAAGCTTTCTTT
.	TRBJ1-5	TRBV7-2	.	CASSFVQDSNQPQHF	TGTGCCAGCAGCTTCGTACAGGATAGCAATCAGCCCCAGCATTTT
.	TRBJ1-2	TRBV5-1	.	CASTPTTGYGYTF	TGCGCCAGCACCCCGACAACAGGCTATGGCTACACCTTC
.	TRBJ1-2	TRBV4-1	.	CASSPGRGEGNYGYTF	TGCGCCAGCAGCCCAGGGAGGGGGGAAGGAAACTATGGCTACACCTTC
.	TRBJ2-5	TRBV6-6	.	CASSPPGGETQYF	TGTGCCAGCAGCCCCCCAGGGGGGGAGACCCAGTACTTC
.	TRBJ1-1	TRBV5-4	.	CASSPHGGPSLNTEAFF	TGTGCCAGCAGCCCCCACGGGGGGCCGTCACTGAACACTGAAGCTTTCTTT
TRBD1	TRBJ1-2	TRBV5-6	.	CASLDREIDGYTF	TGTGCCAGTCTGGACAGGGAAATTGATGGCTACACCTTC